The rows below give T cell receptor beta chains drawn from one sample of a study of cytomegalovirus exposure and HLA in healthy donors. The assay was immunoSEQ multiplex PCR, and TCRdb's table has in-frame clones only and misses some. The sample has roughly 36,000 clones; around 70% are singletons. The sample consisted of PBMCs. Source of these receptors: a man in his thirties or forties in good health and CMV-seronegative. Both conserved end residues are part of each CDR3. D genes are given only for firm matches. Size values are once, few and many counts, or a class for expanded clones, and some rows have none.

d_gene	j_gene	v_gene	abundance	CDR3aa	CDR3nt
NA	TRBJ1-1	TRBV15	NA	CATSTPRGPKGGRTEAFF	TGTGCCACCAGCACCCCTCGGGGGCCTAAGGGGGGGCGCACTGAAGCTTTCTTT
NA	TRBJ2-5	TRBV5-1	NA	CASSLLGAGETQYF	TGCGCCAGCAGCTTGCTGGGGGCAGGAGAGACCCAGTACTTC
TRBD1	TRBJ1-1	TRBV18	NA	CASSPGGTVNEAFF	TGTGCCAGCTCTCCGGGTGGGACAGTTAATGAAGCTTTCTTT
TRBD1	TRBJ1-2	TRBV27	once	CASRDREYGYTF	TGTGCCAGCCGGGACAGGGAATATGGCTACACCTTC
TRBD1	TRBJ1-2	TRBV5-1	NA	CASSLLGTDGYTF	TGCGCCAGCAGCTTGTTGGGGACAGATGGCTACACCTTC
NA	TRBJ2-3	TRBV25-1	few	CASSESHSTDTQYF	TGTGCCAGCAGTGAATCCCACAGTACAGATACGCAGTATTTT
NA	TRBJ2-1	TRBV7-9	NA	CASSILGDYNEQFF	TGTGCCAGCAGTATACTCGGGGACTACAATGAGCAGTTCTTC
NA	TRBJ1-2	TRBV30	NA	CAWSQGYSYTF	TGTGCCTGGAGTCAGGGGTATAGCTACACCTTC
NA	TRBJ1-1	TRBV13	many	CASSPRRGTEAFF	TGTGCCAGCAGCCCCCGTCGGGGCACTGAAGCTTTCTTT
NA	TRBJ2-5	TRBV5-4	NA	CASSLEGYQETQYF	TGTGCCAGCAGCTTGGAGGGGTACCAAGAGACCCAGTACTTC
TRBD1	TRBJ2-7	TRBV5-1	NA	CASSSGQGENEQYF	TGCGCCAGCAGCTCCGGACAGGGCGAAAACGAGCAGTACTTC
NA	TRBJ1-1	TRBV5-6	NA	CASSLGSVSQNTEAFF	TGTGCCAGCAGCTTGGGTTCCGTTAGTCAGAACACTGAAGCTTTCTTT
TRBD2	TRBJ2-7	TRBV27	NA	CASSLTFPGLVYGQYF	TGTGCCAGCAGTTTAACATTCCCAGGACTAGTTTACGGGCAGTACTTC
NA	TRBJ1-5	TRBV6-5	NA	CASSPDSPGQPQHF	TGTGCCAGCAGTCCAGACAGTCCCGGTCAGCCCCAGCATTTT
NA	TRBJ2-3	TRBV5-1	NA	CASSPDRPTDTQYF	TGCGCCAGCAGCCCCGACAGACCCACAGATACGCAGTATTTT
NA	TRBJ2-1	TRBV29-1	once	CSVERGLFGGGVRSEPFF	TGCAGCGTTGAAAGGGGGCTGTTTGGAGGAGGGGTTAGGTCAGAACCCTTCTTC
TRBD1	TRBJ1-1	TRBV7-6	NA	CASSSAPWTGSLTEAFF	TGTGCCAGCAGCTCAGCCCCCTGGACAGGAAGTTTAACTGAAGCTTTCTTT
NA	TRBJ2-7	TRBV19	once	CASSIGGESPYEQYF	TGTGCCAGTAGTATAGGGGGAGAAAGCCCCTACGAGCAGTACTTC
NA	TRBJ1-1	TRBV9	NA	CASSVGANTEAFF	TGTGCCAGCAGCGTTGGGGCGAACACTGAAGCTTTCTTT
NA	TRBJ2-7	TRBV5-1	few	CASSTSQGSYEQYF	TGCGCCAGCAGCACCTCACAGGGCTCCTACGAGCAGTACTTC
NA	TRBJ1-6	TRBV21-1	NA	CASSTLKGGQGLITLHF	TGTGCCAGCAGCACCCTAAAGGGGGGACAGGGCCTTATCACCCTCCACTTT
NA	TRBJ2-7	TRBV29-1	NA	CSVEDTGIYEQYF	TGCAGCGTTGAAGATACAGGGATCTACGAGCAGTACTTC
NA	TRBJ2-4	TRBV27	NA	CASRPYGGSIQYF	TGTGCCAGCAGACCATACGGTGGGAGCATTCAGTACTTC
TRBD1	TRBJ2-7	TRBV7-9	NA	CASSDRDRGAYEQYF	TGTGCCAGCAGCGACCGGGACAGGGGAGCCTACGAGCAGTACTTC
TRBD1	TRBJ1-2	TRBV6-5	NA	CASTQDRDNYGYTF	TGTGCCAGCACCCAGGACAGGGATAACTATGGCTACACCTTC
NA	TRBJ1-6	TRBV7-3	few	CASSLQGLGYNSPLHF	TGTGCCAGCAGCTTACAGGGTTTGGGGTATAATTCACCCCTCCACTTT
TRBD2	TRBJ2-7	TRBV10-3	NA	CAISASGVSGGYEQYF	TGTGCCATCAGTGCTAGCGGGGTATCTGGTGGCTACGAGCAGTACTTC